This section outlines one T cell receptor (beta chain) sequence together with its context. What it binds is unknown. Sequencing used immunoSEQ multiplex PCR; TCRdb keeps in-frame clones, though not all of them. The sample lists about 270,000 clones, more than 70% occurring once. The CDR3 consists of 18 residues. Trimming took 2 bases from V and 7 from J; bases not matched to a gene: 13. Germline assignment: CDR1 SGHNT and CDR2 YYREEE (reference sequence). The sample belongs to a study of cytotoxic CD8 clonotypes in ibrutinib-treated CLL. Study background: Per sample, productive templates averaged almost 260,000 and productive rearrangements averaged approximately 92,000. Points from the study as a whole: Rising at ibrutinib response, clonality subsequently fell back toward baseline at progression.

This chain connects TRBV5-4 to TRBJ2-2, with 11 nucleotides matching TRBD2. This sequence was found in a human donor with chronic lymphocytic leukemia. The source was PBMCs, collected at disease progression, from a patient treated with ibrutinib. The CDR3 region is CASSFGLISGRDGGELFF. The CDR3 DNA reads as TGTGCCAGCAGCTTTGGGCTAATTAGCGGGAGGGATGGCGGGGAGCTGTTTTTT.